This entry describes one T cell receptor (beta chain). The antigen this receptor binds is unknown. No base quality values were provided; no much bigger clone lies one nucleotide off. In Seattle, one collaborating source enrolled patients while the infection was active and tracked those patients longitudinally over the course of disease. Collaborating institutions collected whole blood in K2EDTA tubes following their own protocols. For TCRbeta analysis, collaborators shipped samples as frozen whole blood, isolated PBMCs, or DNA extracted from either of those sample types. TCRbeta CDR3 regions were amplified from genomic DNA using the immunoSEQ Assay, a bias-controlled multiplex PCR. The authors processed their data as follows. Nucleated cell counts per sample were estimated from amplification of reference gene primers within the assay. To quantify the absolute abundance of each unique TCRbeta CDR3 rearrangement, sequence reads were collapsed and filtered. For each sample, productive Simpson clonality was calculated as the square root of Simpson's diversity index over productive rearrangements. TCRdb took over this immuneACCESS table, retaining in-frame rearrangements with V and J assigned. Such tables are incomplete; in checked studies, under half of the missing clones stem from an unresolved V gene, and the remainder is unexplained. V, J and clone size reflect that table, while D and trimming were determined from the DNA. This sample holds over 250,000 clones; roughly nine tenths were observed only once. The top ten clonotypes cover about 2.2% of the sample.

The sample is drawn from a study of blood T cell repertoires in COVID-19 (TCRdb year 2020). In the study overall: Samples from collaborators originated in the United States, Italy and Spain and spanned both the acute and convalescent phases of COVID-19. The repertoires were released in a freely available public database intended as a resource for research on the immune response to SARS-CoV-2. Subjects who had been exposed to COVID-19, were actively infected with it, or had recovered from it provided the deeply sampled blood TCRbeta repertoires that made up the dataset. Nearly every sample came with metadata listing a de-identified subject ID, COVID-19 status, age in years and sex. Where available, HLA class I and class II types were obtained from metadata supplied by the sample provider rather than from assay-based typing. The prospective study material was composed of cDNA or gDNA derived from T cells, B-cell-depleted T cells, or PBMCs. Samples were obtained from the ongoing ImmuneRACE study (first 160 participants) and from about 1,300 subjects provided by 6 global collaborators.

Beyond this particular receptor, the publication reports: The quantity of clinical and demographic metadata differed by source and by participant and was supplied without curation.

The sequence came from a woman aged 25 to 39 with COVID-19, enrolled during active disease. The specimen sequenced was peripheral blood.

The DNA reads as follows: TGTGCCAGCAGCCAAGAGGCAGGGTTAACAGATACGCAGTATTTT. This gives the protein CASSQEAGLTDTQYF. This receptor chain uses TRBV3-1 (or the pseudogene TRBV3-2) and TRBJ2-3; TRBD1 is a weak D gene call, 5 bases matching. CDR1 and CDR2, per the germline V gene (reference sequence), are LGHDT and YNNKEL. V and J lose 0 bases and 3 bases, and a span of 10 bases separates them. The CDR3 spans 15 residues, from the cysteine through the phenylalanine. The sequence is cut down to CDR3 DNA, 45 bases in frame from base 1.